The rows below give T cell receptor beta chains drawn from one sample of a study of monozygotic twins with inflammatory bowel disease. No DNA is given; TCRdb re-called the 5' RACE reads and lists each CDR3 protein once. The table lists about 130,000 distinct CDR3 sequences. Material: blood. These receptors all stem from a human donor with ulcerative colitis or Crohn's disease, or a healthy co-twin of an affected twin (not recorded which). Each CDR3 is given with its conserved first and last residue. Each record gives: V gene, J gene, CDR3 protein.

>TRBV19|TRBJ2-7
CASSIRQGASYEQYF
>TRBV11-2|TRBJ2-1
CASSPGLGQFF
>TRBV11-2|TRBJ2-2
CASSLASGSAAGELFF
>TRBV20-1|TRBJ1-2
CSASLTGGGYTF
>TRBV7-8|TRBJ1-2
CASSLDFMGQGHGYTF
>TRBV14|TRBJ2-1
CASSQTSGISYNEQFF
>TRBV7-3|TRBJ1-1
CANSSDEGGTAFF
>TRBV24-1|TRBJ2-2
CATARKLNTGELFF
>TRBV10-3|TRBJ2-7
CAISGGQYYEQYF
>TRBV7-2|TRBJ2-7
CASSPTGQSYEQYF
>TRBV29-1|TRBJ1-1
CSVQVNTEAFF
>TRBV20-1|TRBJ1-2
CSAPIRGYGYTF
>TRBV5-6|TRBJ2-1
CASSFGEGGQFF
>TRBV29-1|TRBJ1-1
CSVYTEGTEAFF
>TRBV10-2|TRBJ2-7
CASSAGTGSIYEQYF
>TRBV20-1|TRBJ1-2
CSASPDTRWDHTF
>TRBV4-2|TRBJ2-7
CASSQTNEQYF
>TRBV21-1|TRBJ1-6
CASSIPGGRSSPLHF
>TRBV25-1|TRBJ1-5
CASSDDRAGTQPQHF
>TRBV5-1|TRBJ1-4
CASSSGEKLFF
>TRBV6-6|TRBJ1-4
CASSYSKNEKLFF
>TRBV6-1|TRBJ1-1
CASSGEDYRVPSTEAFF
>TRBV5-5|TRBJ2-1
CASSPEGVHNEQFF
>TRBV3-1|TRBJ2-5
CASSQAGTQETQYF
>TRBV12-3/TRBV12-4|TRBJ2-1
CASVPGTGNEQFF
>TRBV6-4|TRBJ1-1
CASKADRMNTEAFF
>TRBV20-1|TRBJ1-5
CSATSLTGTSNQPQHF
>TRBV7-2|TRBJ1-6
CASSLASPNNSPLHF
>TRBV7-9|TRBJ1-1
CASSFREETEAFF